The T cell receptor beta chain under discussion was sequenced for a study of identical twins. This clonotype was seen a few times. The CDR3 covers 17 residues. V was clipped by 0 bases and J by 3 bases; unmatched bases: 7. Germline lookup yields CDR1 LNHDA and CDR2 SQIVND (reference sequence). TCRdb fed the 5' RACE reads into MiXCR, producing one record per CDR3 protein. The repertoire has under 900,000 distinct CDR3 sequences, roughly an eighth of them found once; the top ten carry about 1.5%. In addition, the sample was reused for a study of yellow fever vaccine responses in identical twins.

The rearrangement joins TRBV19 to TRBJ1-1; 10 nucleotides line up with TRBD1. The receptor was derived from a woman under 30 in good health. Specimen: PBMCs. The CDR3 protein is CASSIDLGTGVYTEAFF. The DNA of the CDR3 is TGTGCCAGTAGTATAGATCTAGGGACAGGGGTTTACACTGAAGCTTTCTTT.